Shown below are 19 T cell receptor beta chains from a single sample sequenced in a study of blood T cell repertoires in COVID-19 (dated by TCRdb to 2020 to 2021). The receptor library was made with the immunoSEQ multiplex PCR assay. TCRdb took this table from immuneACCESS and kept in-frame rearrangements with V and J called. Such tables lack part of the clones; where checked against another copy, unresolved V genes explain under half of the gap, and the rest is unexplained. This sample comprises around 75,000 clones, around 86% of them detected only once. The ten biggest clones cover approximately 4.1% of the sample. Sample: peripheral blood. The receptors were sampled from a man in his 70s with active COVID-19.

J is TRBJ2-3 and V is TRBV6-5; 8 nucleotides line up with TRBD2. This CDR3 spans 14 amino acids. V lost 8 bases to trimming and J lost 2 bases; unmatched junction nucleotides: 6. Germline V CDR1 and CDR2: MNHEY, SVGAGI. In DNA form, the CDR3 reads TGTGCCAGCCAGGCTAGCGGGCCCACAGATACGCAGTATTTT. The encoded protein is CASQASGPTDTQYF.

The chain employs TRBV19 and TRBJ2-1; the D gene is possibly TRBD1 (6 bases). The V end was cut by 6 bases, the J end by 5 bases, with 23 bases between. The CDR3 spans 17 residues. CDR1 and CDR2 (germline): LNHDA, SQIVND (reference sequence). In DNA form, the CDR3 reads TGTGCCAGTAGCCCCCAGTCTGCGCAGGGGCGGGACAATGAGCAGTTCTTC. This codes for CASSPQSAQGRDNEQFF. Filled out from reference TRBV19 and TRBJ2-1, the complete variable domain reads DGGITQSPKYLFRKEGQNVTLSCEQNLNHDAMYWYRQDPGQGLRLIYYSQIVNDFQKGDIAEGYSVSREKKESFPLTVTSAQKNPTAFYLCASSPQSAQGRDNEQFFGPGTRLTVL.

The chain has TRBV3-1 (or the pseudogene TRBV3-2) and TRBJ2-5; the D gene is possibly TRBD2 (6 bases). Trimming took 0 bases from V and 9 from J, leaving 11 bases between them. Germline assignment: CDR1 LGHDT and CDR2 YNNKEL (reference sequence). This CDR3 is 13 amino acids long. The CDR3 sequence is CASSQDVLAAQYF. CDR3 sequence (DNA): TGTGCCAGCAGCCAAGATGTACTAGCCGCCCAGTACTTC.

The chain has TRBV19 and TRBJ1-1, with D tentatively TRBD1 (6 bases). The CDR3 extends over 13 amino acids. In germline, CDR1 is LNHDA, CDR2 SQIVND (reference sequence). The V end lost 5 bases, the J end lost 4 bases, and 11 bases lay between the germline ends. CDR3 nucleotide sequence: TGTGCCAGTAGTTTGGGGGCGGCCACTGAAGCTTTCTTT. Residues: CASSLGAATEAFF.

The chain joins TRBV7-2 to TRBJ1-2; D perhaps matches TRBD1 (5 bases). This CDR3 is built from 16 residues. Germline V lookup: CDR1 SGHTA, CDR2 FQGNSA. V was clipped by 5 bases and J by 8 bases, with 24 bases between them. CDR3 DNA sequence: TGTGCCAGCAGCCCCCAACCCTTGACAGTTTCAGAGGGCTACACCTTC. Its protein is CASSPQPLTVSEGYTF.

The V and J genes are TRBV4-1 and TRBJ2-7, with D possibly being TRBD2 (6 bases). Germline V gene lookup returns CDR1 MGHRA and CDR2 YSYEKL. This CDR3 is 15 amino acids long. The ends were cut back, 2 bases at V and 7 bases at J, with 18 bases in the middle. This CDR3 is CASSQTPGLVSEQYF. In nucleotides, the CDR3 is TGCGCCAGCAGCCAAACACCGGGACTGGTGTCGGAGCAGTACTTC.

CDR3 nucleotides: TGTGCCAGCAGTCCCTTGGGGGGAGGGGCGGCCGAGCAGTACTTC. This codes for CASSPLGGGAAEQYF. The chain links TRBV6-5 to TRBJ2-7; TRBD2 aligns across 7 bases. The CDR3 length is 15 residues. CDR1 and CDR2 (germline): MNHEY, SVGAGI. V gave up 5 bases and J gave up 6 bases; unmatched junction bases: 13.

The V call is TRBV7-9, the J call TRBJ1-4; possible D gene TRBD1, 6 bases. The CDR3 is 15 amino acids. V was pared by 1 base and J by 2 bases, with 8 bases between. Germline V gene data show CDR1 as SEHNR and CDR2 as FQNEAQ (reference sequence). The chain's CDR3 is CASSLDGQTNEKLFF. The CDR3 DNA follows: TGTGCCAGCAGCTTAGACGGACAGACTAATGAAAAACTGTTTTTT. Full variable domain (outside the CDR3, taken from reference TRBV7-9 and TRBJ1-4): DTGVSQNPRHKITKRGQNVTFRCDPISEHNRLYWYRQTLGQGPEFLTYFQNEAQLEKSRLLSDRFSAERPKGSFSTLEIQRTEQGDSAMYLCASSLDGQTNEKLFFGSGTQLSVL.

This clone was seen repeatedly, ten times or more. This rearrangement joins TRBV28 to TRBJ2-3, with a tentative D call TRBD2 (5 bases). CDR1 is MDHEN, CDR2 SYDVKM, per germline. Trimming removed 5 bases from V and 4 bases from J, with 10 bases in between. The CDR3 length is 13 residues. CDR3 protein: CASSPAGADTQYF. In nucleotides, the CDR3 is TGTGCCAGCAGTCCCGCCGGGGCAGATACGCAGTATTTT.

Only one count was recorded for this clone. The chain uses TRBV7-9 and TRBJ1-1; D possibly corresponds to TRBD1 (5 bases). V was cut by 1 base and J by 1 base, with 7 bases left in between. CDR1 is SEHNR, CDR2 FQNEAQ, per germline (reference sequence). This CDR3 comprises 14 residues. The CDR3 DNA reads as TGTGCCAGCAGCTTAGTGGGGGGGAACACTGAAGCTTTCTTT. This gives the protein CASSLVGGNTEAFF.

The chain combines TRBV19 with TRBJ1-5; the D gene is possibly TRBD1 (5 bases). V lost 5 bases, J lost 2 bases, and 16 bases lay in between. Looked up from germline, CDR1 is LNHDA and CDR2 is SQIVND (reference sequence). CDR3 length: 16 amino acids. The DNA for the CDR3 is TGTGCCAGTAGTCGGGGGACCGGGGTGGGCAATCAGCCCCAGCATTTT. Translated, it gives CASSRGTGVGNQPQHF.

The chain uses TRBV7-2 and TRBJ2-1; 10 bases match TRBD2. Germline V gene data show CDR1 as SGHTA and CDR2 as FQGNSA. The trim removed 5 bases at V and 9 bases at J, leaving 10 bases unmatched. The CDR3 spans 15 residues. The chain's CDR3 is CASSQSGRASGEQFF. The CDR3 bases are TGTGCCAGCAGCCAGAGCGGGAGGGCGTCCGGTGAGCAGTTCTTC. Full variable domain (missing parts from reference TRBV7-2 and TRBJ2-1): GAGVSQSPSNKVTEKGKDVELRCDPISGHTALYWYRQSLGQGLEFLIYFQGNSAPDKSGLPSDRFSAERTGGSVSTLTIQRTQQEDSAVYLCASSQSGRASGEQFFGPGTRLTVL.

There are a few counts of this clone. V gene TRBV19 combines with J gene TRBJ2-1, with D perhaps TRBD2 (5 bases). Germline CDR1 and CDR2: LNHDA and SQIVND (reference sequence). V was shortened by 7 bases and J by 3 bases, with 10 bases between the two germline ends. The CDR3 spans 13 residues. The CDR3 sequence is CASTSRGYNEQFF. The CDR3 coding sequence is TGTGCCAGTACTAGCCGGGGCTACAATGAGCAGTTCTTC.

This clone was observed a handful of times. The chain employs TRBV6-5 and TRBJ2-1; 10 bases match TRBD2. Germline CDR1 reads MNHEY; CDR2 reads SVGAGI. V dropped 5 bases and J dropped 7; count of bases not matched to a gene: 8. This CDR3 has 15 amino acids. The CDR3 loop is CASSPRLAGWNEQFF. CDR3 nucleotides: TGTGCCAGCAGTCCACGACTAGCGGGTTGGAATGAGCAGTTCTTC.

The rearrangement joins TRBV28 to TRBJ2-7, with D possibly matching TRBD1 (6 bases). Trimming took off 7 bases at V and 2 bases at J, with 15 bases between the two ends. The CDR3 contains 14 residues. The germline CDR1 and CDR2 sequences are MDHEN and SYDVKM. This CDR3 is CASTGWTDPYEQYF. For the CDR3, the DNA is TGTGCCAGCACGGGATGGACAGACCCCTACGAGCAGTACTTC.

V is TRBV27 and J is TRBJ2-1; possible D gene TRBD2, 6 bases. The CDR3 is 17 amino acids. Germline V gene data show CDR1 as MNHEY and CDR2 as SMNVEV (reference sequence). V lost 2 bases, J lost 6 bases, and 20 bases lay in between. For the CDR3, the DNA is TGTGCCAGCAGTTTAGTGGGTGGGGCGGGACCCCGCAATGAGCAGTTCTTC. The encoded protein is CASSLVGGAGPRNEQFF.

The rearrangement links TRBV7-6 to TRBJ2-5; 7 nucleotides line up with TRBD2. The CDR3 is 15 residues long. Trimming at V came to 4 bases and at J to 5 bases, leaving 10 bases not matched to a gene. CDR1 is SGHVS and CDR2 is FNYEAQ in the germline V gene. This CDR3 is CASSSAGRAGETQYF. CDR3 coding DNA: TGTGCCAGCAGCTCGGCGGGGAGGGCGGGGGAGACCCAGTACTTC.

The chain recombines TRBV5-1 with TRBJ2-7; 8 nucleotides line up with TRBD1. This CDR3 contains 14 residues. Germline trimming cut 0 bases from V and 4 bases from J; bases unmatched to any gene: 3. Germline CDR1 reads SGHRS; CDR2 reads YFSETQ. The CDR3 nucleotides are TGCGCCAGCAGCTTGGGGACAGGGCGGTACGAGCAGTACTTC. Encoded protein: CASSLGTGRYEQYF.

Note on this clone: Compared with germline, one end of the junction differs, possibly owing to a read error. The rearrangement joins TRBV7-7 to TRBJ1-6; D might be TRBD1 (5 bases). Germline lookup yields CDR1 SSHAT and CDR2 FNYEAQ (reference sequence). The CDR3 totals 20 residues. In nucleotides, the CDR3 is TGTGCTAGCAGCTTAGCGAGGCCCCCACAGGCCCGCTCCTATAATTCACCCCTCCACTTT. This gives the protein CASSLARPPQARSYNSPLHF. The full variable domain, rest sourced from reference TRBV7-7 and TRBJ1-6, is GAGVSQSPRYKVTKRGQDVTLRCDPISSHATLYWYQQALGQGPEFLTYFNYEAQPDKSGLPSDRFSAERPEGSISTLTIQRTEQRDSAMYRCASSLARPPQARSYNSPLHFGNGTRLTVT.